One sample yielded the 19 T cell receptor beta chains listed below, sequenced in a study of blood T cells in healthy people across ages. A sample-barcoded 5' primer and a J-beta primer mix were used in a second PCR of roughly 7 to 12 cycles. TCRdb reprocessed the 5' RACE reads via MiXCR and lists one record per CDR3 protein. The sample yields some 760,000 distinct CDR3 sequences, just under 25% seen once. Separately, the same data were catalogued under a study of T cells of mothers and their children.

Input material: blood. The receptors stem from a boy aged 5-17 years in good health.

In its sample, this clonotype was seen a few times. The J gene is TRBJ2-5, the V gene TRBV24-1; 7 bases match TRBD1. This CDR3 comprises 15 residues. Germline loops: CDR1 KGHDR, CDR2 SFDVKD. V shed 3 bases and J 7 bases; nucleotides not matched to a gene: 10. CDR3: CATSDPSGGRGTQYF. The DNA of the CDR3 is TGTGCCACCAGTGATCCCTCAGGGGGTCGGGGGACCCAGTACTTC.

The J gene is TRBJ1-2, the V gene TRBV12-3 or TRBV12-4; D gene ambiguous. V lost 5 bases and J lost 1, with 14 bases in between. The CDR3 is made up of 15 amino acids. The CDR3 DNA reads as TGTGCCAGCAGTCGGTCGCCAGTTGTTAACTATGGCTACACCTTC. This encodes CASSRSPVVNYGYTF.

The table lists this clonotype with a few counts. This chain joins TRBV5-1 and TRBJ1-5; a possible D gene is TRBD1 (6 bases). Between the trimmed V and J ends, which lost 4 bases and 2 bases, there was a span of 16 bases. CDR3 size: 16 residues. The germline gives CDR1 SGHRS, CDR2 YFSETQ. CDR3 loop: CASSRGGARRNQPQHF. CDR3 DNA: TGCGCCAGCAGCCGCGGGGGGGCGCGTCGCAATCAGCCCCAGCATTTT.

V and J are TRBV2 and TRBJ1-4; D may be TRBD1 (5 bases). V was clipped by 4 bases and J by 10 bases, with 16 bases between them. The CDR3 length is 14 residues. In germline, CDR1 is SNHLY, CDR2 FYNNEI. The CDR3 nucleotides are TGTGCCAGCAGTGCCGGGGCCGCGAGAGGAAAACTGTTTTTT. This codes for CASSAGAARGKLFF.

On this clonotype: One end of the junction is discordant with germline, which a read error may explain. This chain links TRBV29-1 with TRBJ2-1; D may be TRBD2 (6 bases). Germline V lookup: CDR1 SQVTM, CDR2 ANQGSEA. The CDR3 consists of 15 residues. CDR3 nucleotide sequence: TGCAGCGTCCCCGCGGCGAGCGGAGGGTACAATGAGCAGTCCTTC. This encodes CSVPAASGGYNEQSF.

In DNA form, the CDR3 reads TGCGCCAGCAGCCAATGGGGGGGAAGCACAGATACGCAGTATTTT. Translation: CASSQWGGSTDTQYF. The rearrangement joins TRBV4-3 to TRBJ2-3; 7 bases fit TRBD2. This CDR3 is 15 amino acids long. Germline lookup yields CDR1 LGHNA and CDR2 YSLEER. Trimming at V came to 2 bases and at J to 0 bases, leaving 2 bases not matched to a gene.

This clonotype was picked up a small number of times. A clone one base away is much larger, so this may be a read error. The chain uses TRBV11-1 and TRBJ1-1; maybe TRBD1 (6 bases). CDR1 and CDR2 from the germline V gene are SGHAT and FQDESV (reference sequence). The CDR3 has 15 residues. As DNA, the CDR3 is TGTGCCAGCGGCTTAGCGCGTGGGGGCGGCACTGAAGCTTTCTTT. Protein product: CASGLARGGGTEAFF.

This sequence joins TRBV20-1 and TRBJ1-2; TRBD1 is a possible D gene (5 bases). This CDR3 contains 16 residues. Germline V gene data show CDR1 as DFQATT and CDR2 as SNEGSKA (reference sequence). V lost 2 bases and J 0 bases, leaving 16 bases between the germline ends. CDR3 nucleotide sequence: TGCAGTGCTAGAAAAGGGACTGAGAGAGCTAACTATGGCTACACCTTC. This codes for CSARKGTERANYGYTF.

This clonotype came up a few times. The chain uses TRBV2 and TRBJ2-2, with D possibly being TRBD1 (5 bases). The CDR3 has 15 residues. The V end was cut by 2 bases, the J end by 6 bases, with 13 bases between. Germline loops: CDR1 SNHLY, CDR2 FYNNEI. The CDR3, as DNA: TGTGCCAGCAGTGAATCTGGACATGGGCCCGGGGAGCTGTTTTTT. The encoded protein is CASSESGHGPGELFF.

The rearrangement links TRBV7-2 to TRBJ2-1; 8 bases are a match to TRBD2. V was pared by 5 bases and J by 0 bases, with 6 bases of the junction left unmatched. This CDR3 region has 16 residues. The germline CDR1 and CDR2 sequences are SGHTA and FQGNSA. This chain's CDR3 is CASSPTGLASYNEQFF. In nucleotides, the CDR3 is TGTGCCAGCAGCCCGACCGGACTAGCCTCCTACAATGAGCAGTTCTTC.

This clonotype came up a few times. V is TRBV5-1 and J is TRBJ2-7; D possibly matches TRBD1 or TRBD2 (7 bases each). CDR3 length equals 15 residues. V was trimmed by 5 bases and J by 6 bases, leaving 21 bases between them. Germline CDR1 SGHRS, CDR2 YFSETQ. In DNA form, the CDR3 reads TGCGCCAGCAGGTTCAGTTCAGGGGGGGATCTCGAGCAGTACTTC. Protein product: CASRFSSGGDLEQYF.

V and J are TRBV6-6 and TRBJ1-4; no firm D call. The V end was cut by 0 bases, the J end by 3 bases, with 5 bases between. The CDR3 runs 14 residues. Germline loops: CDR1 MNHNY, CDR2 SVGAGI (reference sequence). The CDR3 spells CASSYSGANEKLFF. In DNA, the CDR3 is TGTGCCAGCAGTTACTCCGGTGCTAATGAAAAACTGTTTTTT.

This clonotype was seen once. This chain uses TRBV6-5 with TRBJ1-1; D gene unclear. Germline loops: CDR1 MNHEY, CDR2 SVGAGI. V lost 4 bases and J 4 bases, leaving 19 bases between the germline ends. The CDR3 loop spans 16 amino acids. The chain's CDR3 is CASSSLFGRGATEAFF. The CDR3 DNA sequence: TGTGCCAGCAGTTCTCTTTTCGGACGCGGAGCCACTGAAGCTTTCTTT.

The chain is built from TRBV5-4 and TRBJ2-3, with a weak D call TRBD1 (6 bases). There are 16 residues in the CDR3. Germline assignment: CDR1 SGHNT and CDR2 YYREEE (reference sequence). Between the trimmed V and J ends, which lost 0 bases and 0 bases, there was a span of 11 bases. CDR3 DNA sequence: TGTGCCAGCAGCTTGGCAGGGGCAATTAGCACAGATACGCAGTATTTT. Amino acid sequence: CASSLAGAISTDTQYF.

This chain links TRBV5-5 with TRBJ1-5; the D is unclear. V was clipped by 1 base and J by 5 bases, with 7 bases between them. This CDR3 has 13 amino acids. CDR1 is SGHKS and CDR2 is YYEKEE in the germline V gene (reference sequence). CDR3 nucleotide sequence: TGTGCCAGCAGCTTGAGCAGCTATCAGCCCCAGCATTTT. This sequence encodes CASSLSSYQPQHF.

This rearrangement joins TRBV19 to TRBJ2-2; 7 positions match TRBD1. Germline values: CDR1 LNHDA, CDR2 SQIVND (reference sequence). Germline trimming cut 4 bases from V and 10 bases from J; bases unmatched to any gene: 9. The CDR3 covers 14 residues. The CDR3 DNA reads TGTGCCAGTAGTAAGGCACAGGGGTACGTGGAGCTGTTTTTT. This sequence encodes CASSKAQGYVELFF.

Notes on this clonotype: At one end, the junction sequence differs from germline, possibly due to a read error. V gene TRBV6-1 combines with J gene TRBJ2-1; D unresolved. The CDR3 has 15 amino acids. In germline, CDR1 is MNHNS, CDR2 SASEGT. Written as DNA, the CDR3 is TGTGCCAGCAGCGAAGGACCTCAGACCTACAATGAGCAGTTCTTC. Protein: CASSEGPQTYNEQFF.

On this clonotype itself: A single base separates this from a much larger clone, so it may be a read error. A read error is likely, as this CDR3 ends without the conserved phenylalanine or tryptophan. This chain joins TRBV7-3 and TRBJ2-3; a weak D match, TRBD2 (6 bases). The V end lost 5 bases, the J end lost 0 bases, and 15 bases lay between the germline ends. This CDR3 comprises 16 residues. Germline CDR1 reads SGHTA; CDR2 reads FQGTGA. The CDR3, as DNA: TGTGCCAGCAGCCAGAGACCCGGGACTAGCACAGATACGCAGTATTCT. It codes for CASSQRPGTSTDTQYS.

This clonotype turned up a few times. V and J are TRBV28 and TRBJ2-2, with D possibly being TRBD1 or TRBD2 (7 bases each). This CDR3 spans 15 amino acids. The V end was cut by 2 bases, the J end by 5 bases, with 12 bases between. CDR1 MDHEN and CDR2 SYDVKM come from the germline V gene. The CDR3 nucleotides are TGTGCCAGCAGTTTAACAGGGGAGGGGACCGGGGAGCTGTTTTTT. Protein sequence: CASSLTGEGTGELFF.